The 5 T cell receptor beta chains below were found in one sample sequenced in a study of response to subunit inactivated influenza vaccine. TCRdb processed the RT-PCR reads anew with MiXCR; each CDR3 protein has one entry. The sample includes around 710,000 distinct CDR3 sequences, approximately 15% seen only once; the top ten take 6% to 7%. Sequences were derived from PBMCs from blood, sampled 14 to 15 days before vaccination. These receptors were obtained from a man between 50 and 59 years old who received an inactivated influenza vaccine.

This rearrangement joins TRBV6-2 or TRBV6-3 to TRBJ2-7; 8 bases match TRBD2. This CDR3 is 14 amino acids long. After removal of 6 bases from V and 5 bases from J, the junction contained 9 bases not matched to a gene. Germline CDR1 reads MNHEY; CDR2 reads SVGEGT. In DNA form, the CDR3 reads TGTGCCAGCAGCCCTAGCGGGCTTAGCCACGAGCAGTACTTC. This codes for CASSPSGLSHEQYF.

Only a few counts were recorded for this clonotype. The rearrangement joins TRBV12-3 or TRBV12-4 to TRBJ1-1, with D hard to call. The CDR3 sequence is 14 residues long. V lost 3 bases and J lost 2, with 10 bases in between. The CDR3 loop reads CASSFATDNTEAFF. Here the CDR3 DNA reads TGTGCCAGCAGTTTTGCGACTGATAACACTGAAGCTTTCTTT.

The chain couples TRBV12-3 or TRBV12-4 to TRBJ1-6, with 7 bases fitting TRBD1. The CDR3 is 15 amino acids. J gave up 10 bases and V 4 bases, and 10 bases lay outside the gene matches. Written as DNA, the CDR3 is TGTGCCAGCAGTTCGGGACAGCGAACGGGCTCACCCCTCCACTTT. Translating it yields CASSSGQRTGSPLHF.

This clonotype came up many times. The chain couples TRBV28 to TRBJ1-5; TRBD1 agrees at 9 bases. The CDR3 is made up of 15 amino acids. Germline V CDR1 and CDR2: MDHEN, SYDVKM. With 8 bases clipped from V and 5 bases from J, the junction kept 10 bases outside the gene matches. This CDR3 is CASDYTNRGHQPQHF. The DNA of the CDR3 is TGTGCCAGCGACTACACTAACAGGGGGCATCAGCCCCAGCATTTT.

This clonotype was detected only a few times. The chain carries TRBV9 and TRBJ2-5, with TRBD1 matching over 7 bases. With 1 base clipped from V and 5 bases from J, the junction kept 5 bases outside the gene matches. Germline assignment: CDR1 SGDLS and CDR2 YYNGEE. This CDR3 is built from 14 residues. In nucleotides, the CDR3 is TGTGCCAGCAGCGTAAACAGGGGCGGTGAGACCCAGTACTTC. Its protein product is CASSVNRGGETQYF.